This T cell receptor (beta chain) is from a study of T cells after yellow fever vaccination. V shed 2 bases and J shed 5 bases, with 13 bases lying between them. This CDR3 has 14 residues. Germline V gene sequence: CDR1 SGHRS, CDR2 YFSETQ. This clonotype was counted ten times or more. A universal primer site and UMIs were added as TCR cDNA was made by 5'RACE template switching. TCRdb re-derived calls from the 5' RACE reads in MiXCR, one entry per CDR3 protein. The table includes 160,000 or so distinct CDR3 sequences, 6.5% to 8.5% detected once. The V and J genes are TRBV5-1 and TRBJ2-5; unclear D gene. Sequenced here: CD4+ T cells sorted from PBMCs, sampled 5 to 6 days after the first yellow fever vaccination. The source of this sequence is a man aged 18 to 30 who received the YFV17D yellow fever vaccine. CDR3 sequence: CASSFQLKSETQYF. The CDR3 nucleotides read TGCGCCAGCAGCTTCCAGCTGAAATCGGAGACCCAGTACTTC.